The 32 T cell receptor beta chains below all came from one sample that was sequenced in a study of CD8+CD57+ T cells in acquired aplastic anemia. Researchers used genomic DNA as the template to profile TCR beta VDJ and CDR3. TCRdb passed the reads through MiXCR, listing each CDR3 protein once. The sample lists roughly 220,000 distinct CDR3 sequences; 55% to 65% were seen once. Patients chosen for sequencing had shown CD8+CD57+ cell expansion by flow cytometry. Sequenced material: sorted CD4+, CD8+, or CD8+CD57+ T cells (not recorded which) from PBMCs. The source is a human donor with aplastic anemia.

This clonotype was detected only once. This chain joins TRBV19 and TRBJ2-5, with unresolved D. The ends were cut back, 1 base at V and 1 base at J, with 7 bases in the middle. This CDR3 has 14 amino acids. Germline V gives CDR1 LNHDA, CDR2 SQIVND (reference sequence). The CDR3 DNA reads TGTGCCAGTAGTATAGTTGGAGTCCAAGAGACCCAGTACTTC. Amino acid sequence: CASSIVGVQETQYF.

This clonotype was detected a few times. This chain connects TRBV25-1 to TRBJ2-1; TRBD2 aligns across 9 bases. The CDR3 sequence is 14 residues long. Per the germline V gene, CDR1 is MGHDK and CDR2 is SYGVNS. V shed 7 bases, J shed 5 bases, and the junction held 6 bases outside the gene matches. Here the CDR3 DNA reads TGTGCCAGCAAGACTAGCGGCTCACACAATGAGCAGTTCTTC. Its protein product is CASKTSGSHNEQFF.

The V and J genes are TRBV7-9 and TRBJ2-2; D is undetermined. The V gene's germline CDR1 is SEHNR and CDR2 FQNEAQ (reference sequence). The CDR3 runs to 10 residues. V was clipped by 7 bases and J by 9 bases, with 6 bases between them. The chain's CDR3 is CASTPRELFF. The CDR3 nucleotides read TGTGCCAGCACCCCACGGGAGCTGTTTTTT.

Of note for this clonotype: One end of the junction varies from germline; a read error may be responsible. V gene TRBV5-1 combines with J gene TRBJ2-7, with TRBD2 matching over 7 bases. The CDR3 totals 14 residues. Germline CDR1 reads SGHRS; CDR2 reads YFSETQ. CDR3 sequence (DNA): TGCGCCAGCAGACGGAGTGGGGGGGAGGGCGAGCATTACTTC. Protein sequence: CASRRSGGEGEHYF.

The chain recombines TRBV7-7 with TRBJ2-1, with TRBD1 matching 7 bases. This CDR3 spans 14 amino acids. Germline V lookup: CDR1 SSHAT, CDR2 FNYEAQ (reference sequence). The CDR3 spells CVSSPGQASNEQFF. Written as DNA, the CDR3 is TGTGTTAGCAGTCCAGGACAGGCCTCCAATGAGCAGTTCTTC.

This clonotype showed up just once. The chain links TRBV15 to TRBJ1-2, with a possible D match to TRBD1 (6 bases). This CDR3 comprises 13 residues. Germline V gives CDR1 LNHNV, CDR2 YYDKDF (reference sequence). Trimming left V 8 bases short and J 6 bases short, with 16 bases between. The CDR3 DNA reads TGTGCCACCGGGACACTACCTGGGAATGGCTACACCTTC. This gives the protein CATGTLPGNGYTF.

This chain joins TRBV2 and TRBJ2-7; D assignment may be TRBD1 or TRBD2 (5 bases each). Per germline, CDR1 SNHLY and CDR2 FYNNEI. There are 13 residues in the CDR3. The ends were cut back, 10 bases at V and 4 bases at J, with 17 bases in the middle. CDR3 loop: CAIRLGRAYEQYF. The CDR3 DNA follows: TGTGCCATCCGACTGGGACGTGCTTACGAGCAGTACTTC.

Here the CDR3 DNA reads TGTGCCAGCAGTACTCGCCCGGAGACCCAGTACTTC. Translated: CASSTRPETQYF. The chain employs TRBV6-6 and TRBJ2-5, with D hard to call. Germline assignment: CDR1 MNHNY and CDR2 SVGAGI (reference sequence). Trimming cost V 5 bases and J 5 bases, with 9 bases left between them. The CDR3 loop spans 12 amino acids.

DNA of the CDR3: TGTGCCAGCAGCGCTTCGGGACGCTACACAGATACGCAGTATTTT. Encoded protein: CASSASGRYTDTQYF. The rearrangement links TRBV12-3 or TRBV12-4 to TRBJ2-3; D tentatively reads TRBD1 or TRBD2 (5 bases each). CDR3 length: 15 amino acids. Trimming took off 6 bases at V and 2 bases at J, with 15 bases between the two ends.

This clonotype has only a few counts. The V and J genes are TRBV16 and TRBJ1-5; D gene uncertain. Trimming left V 5 bases short and J 6 bases short, with 11 bases between. Per the germline V gene, CDR1 is KGHSY and CDR2 is FQNENV. The CDR3 totals 13 residues. The CDR3 is CASSLEVGQPQHF. The CDR3 DNA reads TGTGCCAGCAGCTTAGAAGTGGGTCAGCCCCAGCATTTT.

Only a few counts were recorded for this clonotype. The chain employs TRBV9 and TRBJ2-3; TRBD2 matches at 7 bases. Trimming cost V 0 bases and J 4 bases; bases outside gene matches: 2. CDR1 and CDR2 from the germline V gene are SGDLS and YYNGEE. The CDR3 is 14 amino acids. The CDR3 loop reads CASSVAGGSDTQYF. CDR3 coding DNA: TGTGCCAGCAGCGTAGCGGGGGGATCAGATACGCAGTATTTT.

The chain couples TRBV5-1 to TRBJ2-1; 9 nucleotides line up with TRBD2. From germline, CDR1 is SGHRS and CDR2 YFSETQ. This CDR3 has 15 residues. Trimming cost V 5 bases and J 5 bases; bases outside gene matches: 8. The CDR3 region has the DNA TGCGCCAGCAGGTCACTAGCGGGCTATAACAATGAGCAGTTCTTC. Translating gives CASRSLAGYNNEQFF.

This clonotype was recorded at least ten times. The V gene is TRBV4-1, the J gene TRBJ2-5, with 13 nucleotides matching TRBD2. The junction had 5 bases not matched to a gene; V was cut back by 5 bases and J by 5 bases. Germline values: CDR1 MGHRA, CDR2 YSYEKL. The CDR3 covers 15 residues. The CDR3 DNA reads TGCGCCAGCAGCGGACTAGCGGGGGATCCGGAGACCCAGTACTTC. Translating gives CASSGLAGDPETQYF.

This clonotype was counted at least ten times. V usage is TRBV4-1 and J usage is TRBJ2-5, with 7 bases identical to TRBD1. The CDR3 runs to 16 residues. Germline assignment: CDR1 MGHRA and CDR2 YSYEKL. The J segment lost 5 bases and the V segment lost 0 bases, leaving 9 bases of the junction unmatched. The CDR3 nucleotides read TGCGCCAGCAGCCAAGATTGGGACAGTCTAGTGGAGACCCAGTACTTC. This sequence encodes CASSQDWDSLVETQYF.

The chain has TRBV15 and TRBJ2-3; TRBD2 aligns across 11 bases. The V and J ends lost 2 bases and 0 bases, in that order; junction bases with no gene match: 4. This CDR3 region has 17 residues. Germline lookup yields CDR1 LNHNV and CDR2 YYDKDF (reference sequence). The CDR3 sequence is CATSRSGLAGSTDTQYF. Here the CDR3 DNA reads TGTGCCACCAGCAGATCCGGACTAGCGGGCAGCACAGATACGCAGTATTTT.

The CDR3: CASSPIPGATYEQYF. In nucleotides, the CDR3 is TGTGCCAGCAGTCCAATACCGGGGGCTACCTACGAGCAGTACTTC. The chain combines TRBV7-2 with TRBJ2-7; the D gene could be TRBD1 or TRBD2 (6 bases each). This CDR3 has 15 amino acids. Deletions cut 6 bases from V and 2 bases from J, with 17 bases between. Germline V gene data show CDR1 as SGHTA and CDR2 as FQGNSA.

The V call is TRBV12-3 or TRBV12-4, the J call TRBJ1-4; D unclear. V was clipped by 2 bases and J by 0 bases, with 4 bases between them. The CDR3 is 14 residues long. CDR3 DNA: TGTGCCAGCAGTTTAAGATCAACTAATGAAAAACTGTTTTTT. As protein: CASSLRSTNEKLFF.

The chain couples TRBV10-2 to TRBJ1-2; D possibly corresponds to TRBD1 (6 bases). In germline, CDR1 is WSHSY, CDR2 SAAADI. V dropped 4 bases and J dropped 2 bases, with 14 bases sitting between them. CDR3 length: 15 residues. The CDR3 sequence is CASSVGPGANYGYTF. CDR3 nucleotide sequence: TGCGCCAGCAGTGTGGGGCCAGGGGCAAACTATGGCTACACCTTC.

The gene calls are TRBV7-9 and TRBJ2-5; D is uncertain. Deletions cut 5 bases from V and 4 bases from J, with 14 bases between. Germline V gene data show CDR1 as SEHNR and CDR2 as FQNEAQ (reference sequence). The CDR3 is 14 amino acids. For the CDR3, the DNA is TGTGCCAGCAGCCCCCTGGGCCTTGGAGAGACCCAGTACTTC. Its protein product is CASSPLGLGETQYF.

The CDR3 DNA follows: TGTGCCAGCAGCGTAGGGGGGACTAGCGTGTACGAGCAGTACTTC. Protein product: CASSVGGTSVYEQYF. The rearrangement joins TRBV9 to TRBJ2-7; 10 bases align to TRBD2. Germline CDR1 and CDR2: SGDLS and YYNGEE. The trim removed 0 bases at V and 4 bases at J, leaving 4 bases unmatched. The CDR3 covers 15 residues.

This chain joins TRBV10-3 and TRBJ1-3; D possibly corresponds to TRBD1 (5 bases). V gave up 6 bases and J gave up 2 bases, with 5 bases separating them. CDR3 size: 12 residues. The germline V gene has CDR1 ENHRY and CDR2 SYGVKD. The CDR3 DNA sequence: TGTGCCATCAGGGGGGCTGGAAACACCATATATTTT. It is translated as CAIRGAGNTIYF.

This chain connects TRBV7-9 to TRBJ1-1; D is unresolved. The CDR3 consists of 13 residues. Germline CDR1 is SEHNR and CDR2 is FQNEAQ (reference sequence). V lost 3 bases to trimming and J lost 4 bases, with 9 bases between them. Here the CDR3 DNA reads TGTGCCAGCAGCTTCCCAGGTATCACTGAAGCTTTCTTT. As protein: CASSFPGITEAFF. Using reference TRBV7-9 and TRBJ1-1 for the parts outside the CDR3, the full variable domain is DTGVSQNPRHKITKRGQNVTFRCDPISEHNRLYWYRQTLGQGPEFLTYFQNEAQLEKSRLLSDRFSAERPKGSFSTLEIQRTEQGDSAMYLCASSFPGITEAFFGQGTRLTVV.

V and J are TRBV11-3 and TRBJ2-1; TRBD2 is a possible D gene (6 bases). Germline-derived CDR1 and CDR2 are SGHNT and YENEEA. The CDR3 runs to 14 residues. Trimming pared 3 bases from V and 7 bases from J, leaving 13 bases between. CDR3 loop: CASSFGGIRNEQFF. The CDR3 nucleotides are TGTGCCAGCAGCTTTGGCGGGATTAGGAATGAGCAGTTCTTC.

The chain joins TRBV19 to TRBJ2-7; no firm D call. Germline-derived CDR1 and CDR2 are LNHDA and SQIVND (reference sequence). The CDR3 length is 14 residues. V was clipped by 3 bases and J by 0 bases, with 9 bases between them. As DNA, the CDR3 is TGTGCCAGTAGTATTGAGCGCAACTCCTACGAGCAGTACTTC. Protein product: CASSIERNSYEQYF. Full variable domain (remainder filled in from reference TRBV19 and TRBJ2-7): DGGITQSPKYLFRKEGQNVTLSCEQNLNHDAMYWYRQDPGQGLRLIYYSQIVNDFQKGDIAEGYSVSREKKESFPLTVTSAQKNPTAFYLCASSIERNSYEQYFGPGTRLTVT.

The chain has TRBV2 and TRBJ1-1; D not certain. CDR3 length: 14 amino acids. Germline V gives CDR1 SNHLY, CDR2 FYNNEI. Trimming stripped 4 bases from V and 5 bases from J, with 14 bases between. The CDR3 protein is CASSGQMGATEAFF. The CDR3 nucleotides are TGTGCCAGCAGTGGGCAGATGGGAGCGACTGAAGCTTTCTTT.

The chain recombines TRBV7-9 with TRBJ2-3; no clear D gene. The germline CDR1 and CDR2 sequences are SEHNR and FQNEAQ (reference sequence). Trimming pared 2 bases from V and 0 bases from J, leaving 6 bases between. This CDR3 spans 14 amino acids. The CDR3 DNA follows: TGTGCCAGCAGCTTAAGCAAGAGCACAGATACGCAGTATTTT. As protein: CASSLSKSTDTQYF. Full variable domain (rest looked up from reference TRBV7-9 and TRBJ2-3): DTGVSQNPRHKITKRGQNVTFRCDPISEHNRLYWYRQTLGQGPEFLTYFQNEAQLEKSRLLSDRFSAERPKGSFSTLEIQRTEQGDSAMYLCASSLSKSTDTQYFGPGTRLTVL.

The chain recombines TRBV20-1 with TRBJ1-2; unclear D gene. This CDR3 spans 9 amino acids. CDR1 is DFQATT, CDR2 SNEGSKA, per germline (reference sequence). Trimming took off 7 bases at V and 4 bases at J, with 4 bases between the two ends. The CDR3 protein is CSELYGYTF. In DNA form, the CDR3 reads TGCAGTGAGCTCTATGGCTACACCTTC.

CDR3 in DNA: TGCGCCAGCAGCCCGGGATACGGGGGGATACGGTACGAGCAGTACTTC. It codes for CASSPGYGGIRYEQYF. This chain connects TRBV5-1 to TRBJ2-7; 7 bases are shared with TRBD2. Per germline, CDR1 SGHRS and CDR2 YFSETQ. The length of the CDR3 is 16 residues. V was clipped by 4 bases and J by 4 bases; unmatched bases: 14.

Turning to this clonotype: An end of the junction does not agree with germline; a read error may underlie this. V and J are TRBV30 and TRBJ2-7; perhaps D is TRBD1 or TRBD2 (5 bases each). The CDR3 consists of 23 residues. Per germline, CDR1 GTSNPN and CDR2 SVGIG (reference sequence). CDR3 region: CDWSSDVCSSDLSIGTGNYEQYF. The CDR3 coding sequence is TGTGACTGGAGTTCAGACGTGTGCTCTTCCGATCTTTCTATAGGGACCGGTAACTACGAGCAGTACTTC.

Notes on this clonotype: No conserved phenylalanine or tryptophan ends this CDR3, so it is likely a read error. V is TRBV7-2 and J is TRBJ1-6; D is ambiguous. Per germline, CDR1 SGHTA and CDR2 FQGNSA. The V and J ends lost 1 base and 10 bases respectively, with 8 bases between them. This CDR3 is built from 13 residues. CDR3 sequence: CASSLGARSPLHL. CDR3 sequence (DNA): TGTGCCAGCAGCTTAGGGGCGAGGTCACCCCTCCACTTG.

The chain combines TRBV10-3 with TRBJ2-5; no reliable D call. CDR3 length: 15 amino acids. Germline CDR1 reads ENHRY; CDR2 reads SYGVKD. Trimming left V 0 bases short and J 0 bases short, with 8 bases between. This CDR3 reads CAISESKGYQETQYF. The CDR3 bases are TGTGCCATCAGTGAGTCGAAAGGGTACCAAGAGACCCAGTACTTC.

This chain connects TRBV12-3 or TRBV12-4 to TRBJ1-4, with TRBD1 matching 9 bases. The trim removed 6 bases at V and 8 bases at J, leaving 7 bases unmatched. The CDR3 sequence is 14 residues long. The CDR3 region has the DNA TGTGCCAGCAGCCGGGACAGGGAAAGGGAAAAACTGTTTTTT. It is translated as CASSRDREREKLFF.